Described below is a single T cell receptor beta chain sequence and its context. The record originates from a study of T cell changes during pregnancy in multiple sclerosis. The CDR3 has 13 residues. V lost 1 base and J lost 2, with 9 bases in between. CDR1 is SQVTM, CDR2 ANQGSEA, per germline. Sequencing used immunoSEQ multiplex PCR; TCRdb keeps in-frame clones, though not all of them. The data contain 40,000 to 55,000 clones, over 85% of them singletons. The chain is built from TRBV29-1 and TRBJ2-7; no reliable D call. This clonotype was sampled from a female donor with multiple sclerosis, enrolled in a pregnancy study. The material sequenced was CD4+ T cells from peripheral blood mononuclear cells, taken before pregnancy. The CDR3: CSVEGHIAYEQYF. The DNA for the CDR3 is TGCAGCGTTGAAGGCCACATCGCCTACGAGCAGTACTTC.